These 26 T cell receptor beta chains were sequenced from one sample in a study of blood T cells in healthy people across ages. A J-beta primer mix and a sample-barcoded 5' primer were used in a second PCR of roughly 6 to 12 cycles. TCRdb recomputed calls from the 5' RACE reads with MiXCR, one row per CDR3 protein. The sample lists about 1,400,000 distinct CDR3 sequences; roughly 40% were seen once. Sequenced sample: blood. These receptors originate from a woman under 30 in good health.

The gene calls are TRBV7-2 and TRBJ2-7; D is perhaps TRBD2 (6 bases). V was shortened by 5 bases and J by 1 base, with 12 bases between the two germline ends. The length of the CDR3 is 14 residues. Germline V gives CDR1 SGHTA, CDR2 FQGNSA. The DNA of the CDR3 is TGTGCCAGCAGCGCGGACTACCTATCCTACGAGCAGTACTTC. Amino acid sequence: CASSADYLSYEQYF. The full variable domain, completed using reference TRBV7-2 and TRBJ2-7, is GAGVSQSPSNKVTEKGKDVELRCDPISGHTALYWYRQSLGQGLEFLIYFQGNSAPDKSGLPSDRFSAERTGGSVSTLTIQRTQQEDSAVYLCASSADYLSYEQYFGPGTRLTVT.

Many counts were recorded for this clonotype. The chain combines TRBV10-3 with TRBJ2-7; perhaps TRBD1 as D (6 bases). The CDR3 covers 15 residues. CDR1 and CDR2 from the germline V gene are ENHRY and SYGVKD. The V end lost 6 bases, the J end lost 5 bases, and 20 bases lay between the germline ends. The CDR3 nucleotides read TGTGCCATCAGGGATGACAGGATCGTTGGGGACGAGCAGTACTTC. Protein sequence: CAIRDDRIVGDEQYF.

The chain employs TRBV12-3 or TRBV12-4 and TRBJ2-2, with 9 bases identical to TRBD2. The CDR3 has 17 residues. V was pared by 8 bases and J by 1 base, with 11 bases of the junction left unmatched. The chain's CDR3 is CASGFLAGELNTGELFF. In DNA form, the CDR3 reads TGTGCCAGCGGATTTTTAGCGGGGGAGTTGAACACCGGGGAGCTGTTTTTT.

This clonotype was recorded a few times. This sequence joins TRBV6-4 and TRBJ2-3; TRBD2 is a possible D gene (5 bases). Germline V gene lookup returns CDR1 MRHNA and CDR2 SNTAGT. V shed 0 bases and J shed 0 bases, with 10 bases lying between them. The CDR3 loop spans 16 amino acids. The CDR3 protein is CASSDSLSVSTDTQYF. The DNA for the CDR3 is TGTGCCAGCAGTGACTCGCTTAGCGTGAGCACAGATACGCAGTATTTT.

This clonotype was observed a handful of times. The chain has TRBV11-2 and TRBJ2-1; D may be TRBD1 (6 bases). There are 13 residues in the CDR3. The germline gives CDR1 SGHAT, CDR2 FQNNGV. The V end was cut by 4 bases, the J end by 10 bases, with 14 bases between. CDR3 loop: CASSSVTGTEQFF. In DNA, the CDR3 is TGTGCCAGCAGCTCGGTCACCGGGACAGAGCAGTTCTTC.

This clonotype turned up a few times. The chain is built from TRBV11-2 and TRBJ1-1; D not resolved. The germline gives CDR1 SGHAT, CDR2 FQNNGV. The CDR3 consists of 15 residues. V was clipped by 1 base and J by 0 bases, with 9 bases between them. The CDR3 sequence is CASSLGQVMNTEAFF. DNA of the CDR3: TGTGCCAGCAGCTTAGGTCAGGTTATGAACACTGAAGCTTTCTTT.

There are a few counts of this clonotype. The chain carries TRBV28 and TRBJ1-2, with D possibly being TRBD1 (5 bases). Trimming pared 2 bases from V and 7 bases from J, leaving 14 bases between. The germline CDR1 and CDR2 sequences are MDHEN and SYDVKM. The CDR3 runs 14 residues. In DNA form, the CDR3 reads TGTGCCAGCAGTTTAGGAGGGGCGCGGAGTGGCTACACCTTC. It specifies CASSLGGARSGYTF.

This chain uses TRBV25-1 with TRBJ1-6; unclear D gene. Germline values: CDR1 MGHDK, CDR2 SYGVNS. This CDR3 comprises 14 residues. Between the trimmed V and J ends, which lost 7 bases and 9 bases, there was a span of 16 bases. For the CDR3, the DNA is TGTGCCAGCACCCACTCCCGGTTTGGTTCACCCCTCCACTTT. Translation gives CASTHSRFGSPLHF.

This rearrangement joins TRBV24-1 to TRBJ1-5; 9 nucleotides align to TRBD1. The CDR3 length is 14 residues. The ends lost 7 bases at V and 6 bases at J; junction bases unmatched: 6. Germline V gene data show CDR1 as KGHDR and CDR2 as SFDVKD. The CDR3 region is CATSEQGAGQPQHF. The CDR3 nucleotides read TGTGCCACCAGCGAACAGGGGGCGGGTCAGCCCCAGCATTTT.

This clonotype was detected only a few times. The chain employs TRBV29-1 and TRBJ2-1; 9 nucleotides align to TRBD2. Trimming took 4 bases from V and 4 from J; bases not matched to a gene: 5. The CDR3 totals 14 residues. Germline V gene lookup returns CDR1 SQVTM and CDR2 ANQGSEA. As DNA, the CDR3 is TGCAGCGTTGGAGCTAGCGGGACTTACAATGAGCAGTTCTTC. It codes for CSVGASGTYNEQFF.

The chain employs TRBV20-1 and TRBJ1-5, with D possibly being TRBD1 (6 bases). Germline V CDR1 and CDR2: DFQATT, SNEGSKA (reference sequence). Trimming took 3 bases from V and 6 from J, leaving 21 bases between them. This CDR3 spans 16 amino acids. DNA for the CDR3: TGCAGTGCTAGGGATGAATCCAGGGGAGGTCTTCAGCCCCAGCATTTT. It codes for CSARDESRGGLQPQHF.

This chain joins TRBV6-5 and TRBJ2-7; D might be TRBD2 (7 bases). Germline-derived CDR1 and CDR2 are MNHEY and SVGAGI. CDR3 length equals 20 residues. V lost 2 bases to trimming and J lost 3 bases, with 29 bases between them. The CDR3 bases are TGTGCCAGCAGTTACGGAGCATTGGGAGGACCGAGGGGGGGGGGCTACGAGCAGTACTTC. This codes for CASSYGALGGPRGGGYEQYF.

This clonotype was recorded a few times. CDR3 loop: CASSPPGLGNQPQHF. The CDR3 bases are TGTGCCAGCAGCCCCCCGGGTTTAGGGAATCAGCCCCAGCATTTT. This chain links TRBV12-3 or TRBV12-4 with TRBJ1-5, with D unclear. Trimming took 6 bases from V and 4 from J, leaving 16 bases between them. The CDR3 has 15 residues.

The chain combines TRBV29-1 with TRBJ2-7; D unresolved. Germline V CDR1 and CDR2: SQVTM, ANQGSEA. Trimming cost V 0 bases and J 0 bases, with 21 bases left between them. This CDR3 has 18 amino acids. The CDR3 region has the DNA TGCAGCGTTGAAGATCCCCAAGCCCTCTCTTCGAGCTCCTACGAGCAGTACTTC. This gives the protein CSVEDPQALSSSSYEQYF.

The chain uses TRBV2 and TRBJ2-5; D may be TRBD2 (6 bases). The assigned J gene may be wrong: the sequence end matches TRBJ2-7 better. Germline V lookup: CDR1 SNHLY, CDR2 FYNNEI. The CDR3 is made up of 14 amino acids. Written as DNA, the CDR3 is TGTGCCAGCAGTTCCCCCCAGGGACTTTACGAGCAGTACTTC. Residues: CASSSPQGLYEQYF.

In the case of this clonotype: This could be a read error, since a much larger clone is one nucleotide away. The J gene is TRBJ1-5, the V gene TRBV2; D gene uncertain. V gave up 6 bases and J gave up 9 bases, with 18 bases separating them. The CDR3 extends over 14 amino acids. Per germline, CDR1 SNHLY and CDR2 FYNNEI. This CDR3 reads CASRPGPLDRPQHF. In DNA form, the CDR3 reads TGTGCCAGCAGACCGGGCCCCTTGGACCGGCCCCAGCATTTT.

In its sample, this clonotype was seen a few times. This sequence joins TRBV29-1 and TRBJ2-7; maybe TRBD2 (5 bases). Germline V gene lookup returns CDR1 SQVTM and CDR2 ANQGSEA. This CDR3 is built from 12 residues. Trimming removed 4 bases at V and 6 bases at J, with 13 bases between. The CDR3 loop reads CSVVSGIGEQYF. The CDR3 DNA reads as TGCAGCGTTGTATCCGGGATAGGCGAGCAGTACTTC.

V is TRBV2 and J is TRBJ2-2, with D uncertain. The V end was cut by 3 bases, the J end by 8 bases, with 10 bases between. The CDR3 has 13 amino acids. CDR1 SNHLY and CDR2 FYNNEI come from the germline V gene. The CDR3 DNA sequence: TGTGCCAGCAGTGACCTTCGAGCAGGGGAGCTGTTTTTT. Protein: CASSDLRAGELFF.

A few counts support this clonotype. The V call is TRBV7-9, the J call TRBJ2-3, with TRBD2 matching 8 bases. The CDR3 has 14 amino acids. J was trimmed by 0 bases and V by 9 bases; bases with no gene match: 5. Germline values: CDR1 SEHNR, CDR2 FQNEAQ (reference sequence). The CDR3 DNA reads TGTGCCAGTAGAAGCGGGGGAAGCACAGATACGCAGTATTTT. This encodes CASRSGGSTDTQYF.

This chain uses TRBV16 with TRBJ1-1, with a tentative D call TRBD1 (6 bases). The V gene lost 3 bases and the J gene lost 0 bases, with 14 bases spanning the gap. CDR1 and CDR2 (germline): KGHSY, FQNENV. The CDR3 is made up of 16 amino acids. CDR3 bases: TGTGCCAGCAGCCACGCGGACAGCCTATTGAACACTGAAGCTTTCTTT. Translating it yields CASSHADSLLNTEAFF.

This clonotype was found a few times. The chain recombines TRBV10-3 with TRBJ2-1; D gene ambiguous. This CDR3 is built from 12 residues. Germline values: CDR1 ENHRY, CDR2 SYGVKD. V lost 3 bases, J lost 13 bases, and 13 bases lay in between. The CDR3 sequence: CAISESGETQFF. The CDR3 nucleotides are TGTGCCATCAGTGAATCTGGAGAGACCCAGTTCTTC.

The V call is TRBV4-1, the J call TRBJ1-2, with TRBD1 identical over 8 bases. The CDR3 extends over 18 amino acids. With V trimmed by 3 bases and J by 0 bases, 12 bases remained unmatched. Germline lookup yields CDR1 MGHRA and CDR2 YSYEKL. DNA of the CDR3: TGCGCCAGCAGCCACCAAGGGGACAGGCTCGACTCTAACTATGGCTACACCTTC. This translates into CASSHQGDRLDSNYGYTF.

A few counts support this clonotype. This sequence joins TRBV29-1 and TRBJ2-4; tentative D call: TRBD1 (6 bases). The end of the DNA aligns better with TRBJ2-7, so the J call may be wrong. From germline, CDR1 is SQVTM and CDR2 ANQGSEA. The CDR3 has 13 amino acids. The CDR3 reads CSVDAGASYEQYF. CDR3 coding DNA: TGCAGCGTTGATGCAGGGGCCTCCTACGAGCAGTACTTC.

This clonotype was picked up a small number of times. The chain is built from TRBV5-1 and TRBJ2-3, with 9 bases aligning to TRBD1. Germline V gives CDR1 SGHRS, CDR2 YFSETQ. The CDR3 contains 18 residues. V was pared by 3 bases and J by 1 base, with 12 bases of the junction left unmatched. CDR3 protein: CASSYPRQGVYRTDTQYF. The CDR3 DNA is TGCGCCAGCAGCTACCCGCGACAGGGGGTTTATCGCACAGATACGCAGTATTTT.

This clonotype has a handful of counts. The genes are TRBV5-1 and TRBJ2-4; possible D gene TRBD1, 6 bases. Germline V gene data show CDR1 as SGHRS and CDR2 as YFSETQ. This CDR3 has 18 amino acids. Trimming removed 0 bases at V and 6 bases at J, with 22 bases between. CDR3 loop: CASSLAPGTNRDINIQYF. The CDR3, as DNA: TGCGCCAGCAGCTTGGCTCCCGGGACGAACAGGGACATAAACATTCAGTACTTC.

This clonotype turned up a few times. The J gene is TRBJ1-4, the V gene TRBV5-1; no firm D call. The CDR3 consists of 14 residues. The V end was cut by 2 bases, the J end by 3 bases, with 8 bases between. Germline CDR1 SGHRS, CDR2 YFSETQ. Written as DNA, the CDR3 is TGCGCCAGCAGCTTTGAGGCCGCTAATGAAAAACTGTTTTTT. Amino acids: CASSFEAANEKLFF.